This T cell receptor (beta chain) was found in a study of brain T cells in children with intractable seizures. TCRdb's copy holds only in-frame clones and misses some; the assay was immunoSEQ multiplex PCR. The sample gives 80,000 or so clones, about 93% of which show up once; 1.5% to 1.7% is in the top ten. Note on this clone: Its specificity is unknown.

General study results and limits: Pre- and post-surgery blood differed in depth, so pre-surgery absences may be undersampling.

Germline-derived CDR1 and CDR2 are MGHRA and YSYEKL. V lost 0 bases and J lost 0, with 9 bases in between. The length of the CDR3 is 15 residues. Sequencing was limited to surgery cases with top T cell transcript signatures in brain tissue. At least one anti-epileptic drug was given before surgery. Sequenced here: peripheral blood, sampled at surgery. The sequence was collected from a boy under three years old with tuberous sclerosis and intractable seizures. V is TRBV4-1 and J is TRBJ2-7; no clear D gene. CDR3 in DNA: TGCGCCAGCAGCCAAGACGGGCCGAGCTCCTACGAGCAGTACTTC. It codes for CASSQDGPSSYEQYF.